Presented here are 16 T cell receptor beta chains from one specimen sequenced in a study of blood T cell repertoires in COVID-19 (dated by TCRdb to 2018 to 2021). Library creation used the immunoSEQ multiplex PCR assay. TCRdb mirrors the immuneACCESS table, restricted to in-frame sequences. Some clones are absent from its copies; in checked studies, under half trace to an unresolved V gene, and the reason for the others is unknown. Recorded for this sample are some 180,000 clones; approximately 80% of them occurred a single time. Of the sample, 5.5% to 8% falls within the top ten clones. The sequenced material came from peripheral blood. The receptors were gathered from a woman aged 35 to 49 with COVID-19, enrolled during active disease.

The chain has TRBV5-8 and TRBJ2-7; 7 bases agree with TRBD2. The CDR3 sequence is 16 residues long. CDR1 is SGHTS, CDR2 YDEGEE, per germline. The V segment lost 2 bases and the J segment 2 bases; nucleotides outside the gene matches: 10. The CDR3 DNA sequence: TGTGCCAGCAGCTTCCCTCTTCTAGCGGAAACCTACGAGCAGTACTTC. Amino acid sequence: CASSFPLLAETYEQYF.

The chain employs TRBV28 and TRBJ1-2, with 9 bases identical to TRBD1. Looked up from germline, CDR1 is MDHEN and CDR2 is SYDVKM. The J segment lost 0 bases and the V segment lost 5 bases, leaving 4 bases of the junction unmatched. The CDR3 runs 15 residues. The CDR3 nucleotides are TGTGCCAGCAGTACCAGACAGGGGGCTAACTATGGCTACACCTTC. Its translation is CASSTRQGANYGYTF.

The genes are TRBV13 and TRBJ2-7; D perhaps matches TRBD2 (6 bases). V was shortened by 5 bases and J by 6 bases, with 11 bases between the two germline ends. Germline-derived CDR1 and CDR2 are PRHDT and FYEKMQ (reference sequence). The CDR3 spans 12 residues. The CDR3 reads CASSLGLSEQYF. CDR3 DNA: TGTGCCAGCAGCCTGGGACTCTCCGAGCAGTACTTC. The complete variable domain, with remaining parts taken from reference TRBV13 and TRBJ2-7, reads AAGVIQSPRHLIKEKRETATLKCYPIPRHDTVYWYQQGPGQDPQFLISFYEKMQSDKGSIPDRFSAQQFSDYHSELNMSSLELGDSALYFCASSLGLSEQYFGPGTRLTVT.

J is TRBJ2-3 and V is TRBV5-1; 11 nucleotides agree with TRBD2. The CDR3 is 16 amino acids. V trimming: 0 bases; J trimming: 2 bases; junction bases outside the gene matches: 2. Germline V gives CDR1 SGHRS, CDR2 YFSETQ. CDR3 in DNA: TGCGCCAGCAGCTTGGGACTAGCGGGATCCACAGATACGCAGTATTTT. Its translation is CASSLGLAGSTDTQYF.

The chain is built from TRBV3-1 (or the pseudogene TRBV3-2) and TRBJ2-7; 7 bases are shared with TRBD1. Germline V gene lookup returns CDR1 LGHDT and CDR2 YNNKEL (reference sequence). The CDR3 sequence is 15 residues long. Unmatched junction bases numbered 5, after V lost 0 bases and J lost 3 bases. The CDR3, as DNA: TGTGCCAGCAGCCAAGAACCGGGACAGAACTACGAGCAGTACTTC. It yields the protein CASSQEPGQNYEQYF.

This clone showed up just a few times. The rearrangement uses TRBV6-5 and TRBJ2-7; D is perhaps TRBD2 (5 bases). V was shortened by 5 bases and J by 3 bases, with 11 bases between the two germline ends. This CDR3 spans 13 amino acids. Per the germline V gene, CDR1 is MNHEY and CDR2 is SVGAGI. CDR3 in DNA: TGTGCCAGCAGTCACCGGGAAAACTACGAGCAGTACTTC. It is translated as CASSHRENYEQYF.

This clone showed up just a few times. The chain joins TRBV24-1 to TRBJ2-2, with 12 bases lining up with TRBD1. The V segment lost 4 bases and the J segment 7 bases; nucleotides outside the gene matches: 12. Per the germline V gene, CDR1 is KGHDR and CDR2 is SFDVKD. The CDR3 extends over 18 amino acids. CDR3 in amino acids: CATSDARGQGARSGELFF. The CDR3 DNA is TGTGCCACCAGTGACGCGCGGGGACAGGGGGCGCGAAGCGGGGAGCTGTTTTTT.

CDR3 region: CASRPTGNTEAFF. The DNA of the CDR3 is TGTGCCAGCAGGCCAACAGGGAACACTGAAGCTTTCTTT. The V call is TRBV28, the J call TRBJ1-1; D is perhaps TRBD1 (5 bases). Germline V CDR1 and CDR2: MDHEN, SYDVKM. This CDR3 has 13 amino acids. Trimming cost V 6 bases and J 1 base, with 9 bases left between them. Looking up the rest from reference TRBV28 and TRBJ1-1 gives the full variable domain: DVKVTQSSRYLVKRTGEKVFLECVQDMDHENMFWYRQDPGLGLRLIYFSYDVKMKEKGDIPEGYSVSREKKERFSLILESASTNQTSMYLCASRPTGNTEAFFGQGTRLTVV.

The V and J genes are TRBV21-1 and TRBJ2-7; the table assigns TRBD1, which was not confirmed against the DNA. TRBV21-1 is a pseudogene segment. The CDR3 spans 13 residues. The CDR3 region is CASSKYRGHEQYF. In DNA, the CDR3 is TGTGCCAGCAGCAAATACAGGGGGCACGAGCAGTACTTC.

The V call is TRBV5-1, the J call TRBJ2-1; 7 bases fit TRBD2. The V segment lost 1 base and the J segment 6 bases; nucleotides outside the gene matches: 10. Germline V lookup: CDR1 SGHRS, CDR2 YFSETQ. This CDR3 region has 16 residues. The CDR3 loop is CASSLLAAGVPNEQFF. Here the CDR3 DNA reads TGCGCCAGCAGCTTGTTGGCGGCGGGGGTGCCCAATGAGCAGTTCTTC.

The chain links TRBV29-1 to TRBJ2-7; D might be TRBD1 (5 bases). Trimming left V 4 bases short and J 4 bases short, with 14 bases between. Per germline, CDR1 SQVTM and CDR2 ANQGSEA. The CDR3 runs to 13 residues. CDR3 sequence (DNA): TGCAGCGTTGCATCAGGGTCCAGTTACGAGCAGTACTTC. This translates into CSVASGSSYEQYF.

The chain employs TRBV3-1 (or the pseudogene TRBV3-2) and TRBJ2-3; D is undetermined. V lost 3 bases and J 11 bases, leaving 12 bases between the germline ends. The CDR3 is 12 residues long. Germline CDR1 LGHDT, CDR2 YNNKEL (reference sequence). Here the CDR3 reads CASSHEARRQYF. CDR3 nucleotide sequence: TGTGCCAGCAGCCATGAGGCGAGAAGGCAGTATTTT.

The CDR3 DNA reads as TGTGCCAGCAGCAAAGTAAGGGGGCCCGCTGAAGCTTTCTTT. Protein: CASSKVRGPAEAFF. V is TRBV21-1 and J is TRBJ1-1; whether TRBD1, the table's D call, matches the DNA was not checked. TRBV21-1 corresponds to a pseudogene. The CDR3 contains 14 residues.

The chain couples TRBV5-1 to TRBJ2-7; D perhaps matches TRBD1 (5 bases). V lost 0 bases and J lost 3, with 13 bases in between. The germline CDR1 and CDR2 sequences are SGHRS and YFSETQ. The CDR3 extends over 15 amino acids. The CDR3 coding sequence is TGCGCCAGCAGCTTGGAGGCAGGTAGGGGCTACGAGCAGTACTTC. It specifies CASSLEAGRGYEQYF.

This clone was recorded a few times. The rearrangement uses TRBV19 and TRBJ2-1; the match to TRBD2 covers 10 bases. In germline, CDR1 is LNHDA, CDR2 SQIVND (reference sequence). This CDR3 spans 17 amino acids. With V trimmed by 3 bases and J by 5 bases, 10 bases remained unmatched. CDR3 loop: CASSMNGRTSGHNEQFF. Here the CDR3 DNA reads TGTGCCAGTAGTATGAATGGGCGGACTAGCGGTCACAATGAGCAGTTCTTC.

This chain connects TRBV7-9 to TRBJ2-7; the match to TRBD1 covers 9 bases. V lost 5 bases, J lost 7 bases, and 6 bases stayed unmatched. The CDR3 runs to 13 residues. Germline V CDR1 and CDR2: SEHNR, FQNEAQ (reference sequence). CDR3 sequence (DNA): TGTGCCAGCAGCACTGGACAGGGGAATGAGCAGTACTTC. The encoded protein is CASSTGQGNEQYF.